This T cell receptor beta chain was identified during a study of response to subunit inactivated influenza vaccine. Study-wide points: Authors proposed each seasonal influenza vaccination draws in few new T cells.

TCRdb redid the calling of the RT-PCR reads with MiXCR, one entry per CDR3 protein. The sample carries hundreds of thousands of distinct CDR3 sequences, roughly a fifth recorded once. From germline, CDR1 is MNHNS and CDR2 SASEGT. The CDR3 has 12 amino acids. Germline trimming cut 8 bases from V and 8 bases from J; bases unmatched to any gene: 8. This clonotype was counted between two and nine times. The antigen is unknown. This chain joins TRBV6-1 and TRBJ1-2; 7 nucleotides align to TRBD1. Sequences were derived from PBMCs from blood, sampled 21 months after vaccination. The sequence derives from a man between 50 and 70 years old who received an inactivated influenza vaccine. In DNA, the CDR3 is TGTGCCAGCTCGAGGACAGGAGGAGGCTACACCTTC. This sequence encodes CASSRTGGGYTF.